The present TCR beta chain was sequenced within a study of blood T cell repertoires in COVID-19. The overall study: The analysed material was cDNA or gDNA that came from T cells, B-cell-depleted T cells, or PBMCs.

Original data processing: Estimates of nucleated cell counts were drawn from the amplification of reference gene primers. The method was immunoSEQ multiplex PCR; TCRdb's version includes in-frame clones alone and lacks a portion of them. The D gene and trimming were derived from the DNA, and the V and J assignments and clone size from that table. The table includes a few hundred thousand clones, less than 85% detected once. The CDR3 totals 14 residues. CDR1 is SGHRS and CDR2 is YFSETQ in the germline V gene. After removal of 1 base from V and 8 bases from J, the junction contained 6 bases not matched to a gene.

Sequencing used peripheral blood. J is TRBJ1-3 and V is TRBV5-1; 7 nucleotides align to TRBD1. The receptor's source is a man aged 60 to 69 who had recovered from COVID-19. Here the CDR3 reads CASSLQGRGDTIYF. CDR3 DNA sequence: TGCGCCAGCAGCTTGCAGGGCAGGGGGGACACCATATATTTT.